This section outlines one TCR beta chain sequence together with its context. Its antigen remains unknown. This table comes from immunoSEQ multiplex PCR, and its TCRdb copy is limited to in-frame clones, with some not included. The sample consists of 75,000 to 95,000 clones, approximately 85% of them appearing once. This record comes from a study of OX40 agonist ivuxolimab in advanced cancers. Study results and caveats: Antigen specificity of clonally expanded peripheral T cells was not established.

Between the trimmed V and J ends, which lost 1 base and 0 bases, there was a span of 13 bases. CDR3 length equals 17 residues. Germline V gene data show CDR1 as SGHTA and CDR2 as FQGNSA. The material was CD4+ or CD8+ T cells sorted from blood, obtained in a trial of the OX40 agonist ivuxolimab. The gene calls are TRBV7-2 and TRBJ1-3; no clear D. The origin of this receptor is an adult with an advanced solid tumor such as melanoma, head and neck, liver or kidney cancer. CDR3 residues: CASSLVEAARSGNTIYF. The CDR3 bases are TGTGCCAGCAGCTTAGTTGAGGCGGCTCGCTCTGGAAACACCATATATTTT.